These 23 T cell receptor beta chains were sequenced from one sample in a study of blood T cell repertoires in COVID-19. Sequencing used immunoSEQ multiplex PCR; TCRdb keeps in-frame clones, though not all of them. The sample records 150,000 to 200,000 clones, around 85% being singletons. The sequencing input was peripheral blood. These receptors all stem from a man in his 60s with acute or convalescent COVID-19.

The CDR3 DNA is TGTGCCAGCAGCTTAATACCTAGCGGGAGGGAGACCCAGTACTTC. It codes for CASSLIPSGRETQYF. V is TRBV7-3 and J is TRBJ2-5; 11 bases are a match to TRBD2. V shed 1 base, J shed 5 bases, and the junction held 3 bases outside the gene matches. The V gene's germline CDR1 is SGHTA and CDR2 FQGTGA. The CDR3 contains 15 residues.

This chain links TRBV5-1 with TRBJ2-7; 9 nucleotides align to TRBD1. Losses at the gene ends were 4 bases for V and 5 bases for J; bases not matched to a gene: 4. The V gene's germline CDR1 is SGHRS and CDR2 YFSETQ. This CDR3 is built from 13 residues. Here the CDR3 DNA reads TGCGCCAGCAGCCCGGACAGGGGCCACGAGCAGTACTTC. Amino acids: CASSPDRGHEQYF.

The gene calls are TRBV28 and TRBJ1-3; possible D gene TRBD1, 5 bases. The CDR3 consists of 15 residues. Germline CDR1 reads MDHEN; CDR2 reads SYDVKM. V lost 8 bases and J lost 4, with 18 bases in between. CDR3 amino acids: CASGPLDSSGNTIYF. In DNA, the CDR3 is TGTGCCAGCGGCCCCCTTGACAGCTCGGGAAACACCATATATTTT.

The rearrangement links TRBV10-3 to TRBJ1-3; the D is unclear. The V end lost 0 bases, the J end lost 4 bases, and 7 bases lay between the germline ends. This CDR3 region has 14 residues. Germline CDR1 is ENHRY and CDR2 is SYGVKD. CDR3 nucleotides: TGTGCCATCAGTGAGTCGGACTCCGGAAACACCATATATTTT. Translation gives CAISESDSGNTIYF.

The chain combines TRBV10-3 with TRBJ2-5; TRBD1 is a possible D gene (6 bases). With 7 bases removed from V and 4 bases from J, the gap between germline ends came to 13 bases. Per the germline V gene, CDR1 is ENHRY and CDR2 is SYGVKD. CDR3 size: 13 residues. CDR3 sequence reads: CAINADSGETQYF. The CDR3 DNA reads TGTGCCATCAATGCGGACAGTGGAGAGACCCAGTACTTC.

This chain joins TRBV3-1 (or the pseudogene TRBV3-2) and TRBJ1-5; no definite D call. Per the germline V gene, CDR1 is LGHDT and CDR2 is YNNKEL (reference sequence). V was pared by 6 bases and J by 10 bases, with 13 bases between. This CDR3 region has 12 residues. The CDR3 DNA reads TGTGCCAGCAGTGCCCAATCAGGCCCCCAGCATTTT. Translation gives CASSAQSGPQHF.

CDR3 in amino acids: CAIRAGGPYEQYF. CDR3 nucleotide sequence: TGTGCCATCAGGGCGGGAGGACCCTACGAGCAGTACTTC. The V and J genes are TRBV10-3 and TRBJ2-7; 8 nucleotides align to TRBD2. The V segment lost 6 bases and the J segment 2 bases; nucleotides outside the gene matches: 3. The germline V gene encodes CDR1 ENHRY and CDR2 SYGVKD. The CDR3 runs 13 residues.

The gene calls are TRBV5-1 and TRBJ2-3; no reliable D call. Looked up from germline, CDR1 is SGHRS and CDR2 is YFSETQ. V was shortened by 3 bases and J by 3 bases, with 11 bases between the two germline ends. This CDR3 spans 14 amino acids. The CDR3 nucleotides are TGCGCCAGCAGCTGGTCGTCCCAGACAGATACGCAGTATTTT. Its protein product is CASSWSSQTDTQYF.

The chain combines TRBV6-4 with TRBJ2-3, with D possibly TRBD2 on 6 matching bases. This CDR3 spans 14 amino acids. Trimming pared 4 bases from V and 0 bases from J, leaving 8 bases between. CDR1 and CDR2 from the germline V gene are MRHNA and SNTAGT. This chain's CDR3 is CASSAGTSTDTQYF. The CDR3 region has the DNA TGTGCCAGCAGTGCCGGGACTAGCACAGATACGCAGTATTTT.

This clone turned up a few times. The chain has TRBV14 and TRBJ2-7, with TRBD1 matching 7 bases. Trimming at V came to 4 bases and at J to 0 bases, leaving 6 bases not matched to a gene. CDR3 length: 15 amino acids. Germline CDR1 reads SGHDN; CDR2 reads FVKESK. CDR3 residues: CASSPLTGNSYEQYF. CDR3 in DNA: TGTGCCAGCAGCCCTTTGACAGGGAACTCCTACGAGCAGTACTTC. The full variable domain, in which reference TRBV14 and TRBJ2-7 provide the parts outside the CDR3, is EAGVTQFPSHSVIEKGQTVTLRCDPISGHDNLYWYRRVMGKEIKFLLHFVKESKQDESGMPNNRFLAERTGGTYSTLKVQPAELEDSGVYFCASSPLTGNSYEQYFGPGTRLTVT.

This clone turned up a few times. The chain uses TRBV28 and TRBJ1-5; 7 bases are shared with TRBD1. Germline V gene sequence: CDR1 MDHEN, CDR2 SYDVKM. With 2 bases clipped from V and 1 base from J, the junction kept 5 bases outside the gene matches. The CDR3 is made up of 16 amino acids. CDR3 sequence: CASSLQGGWSNQPQHF. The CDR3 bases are TGTGCCAGCAGTTTACAAGGGGGCTGGAGCAATCAGCCCCAGCATTTT.

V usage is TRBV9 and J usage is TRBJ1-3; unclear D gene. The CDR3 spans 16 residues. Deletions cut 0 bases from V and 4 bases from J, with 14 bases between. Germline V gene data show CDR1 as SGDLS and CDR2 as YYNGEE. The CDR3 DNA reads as TGTGCCAGCAGCGTAGGGAGTTCCTCGTCGGGAAACACCATATATTTT. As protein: CASSVGSSSSGNTIYF.

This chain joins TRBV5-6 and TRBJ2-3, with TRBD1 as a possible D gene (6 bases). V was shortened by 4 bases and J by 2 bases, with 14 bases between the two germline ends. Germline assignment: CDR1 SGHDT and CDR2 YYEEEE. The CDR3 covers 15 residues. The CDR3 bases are TGTGCCAGCAGCAAGACAGGATCCCCCACAGATACGCAGTATTTT. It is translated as CASSKTGSPTDTQYF.

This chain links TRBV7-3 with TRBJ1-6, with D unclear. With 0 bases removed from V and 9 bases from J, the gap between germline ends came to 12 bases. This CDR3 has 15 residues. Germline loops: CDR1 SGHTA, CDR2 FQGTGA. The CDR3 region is CASSLTVGRTSPLHF. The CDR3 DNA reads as TGTGCCAGCAGCTTAACGGTGGGCAGAACTTCACCCCTCCACTTT. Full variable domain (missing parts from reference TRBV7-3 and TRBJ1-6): GAGVSQTPSNKVTEKGKYVELRCDPISGHTALYWYRQSLGQGPEFLIYFQGTGAADDSGLPNDRFFAVRPEGSVSTLKIQRTERGDSAVYLCASSLTVGRTSPLHFGNGTRLTVT.

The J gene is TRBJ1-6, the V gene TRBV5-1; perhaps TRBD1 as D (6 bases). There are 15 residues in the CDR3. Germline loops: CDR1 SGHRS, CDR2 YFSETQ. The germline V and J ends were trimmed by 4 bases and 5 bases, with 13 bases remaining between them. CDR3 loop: CASSLGQTDNSPLHF. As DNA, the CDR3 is TGCGCCAGCAGCCTGGGACAAACCGATAATTCACCCCTCCACTTT. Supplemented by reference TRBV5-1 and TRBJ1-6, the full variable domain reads KAGVTQTPRYLIKTRGQQVTLSCSPISGHRSVSWYQQTPGQGLQFLFEYFSETQRNKGNFPGRFSGRQFSNSRSEMNVSTLELGDSALYLCASSLGQTDNSPLHFGNGTRLTVT.

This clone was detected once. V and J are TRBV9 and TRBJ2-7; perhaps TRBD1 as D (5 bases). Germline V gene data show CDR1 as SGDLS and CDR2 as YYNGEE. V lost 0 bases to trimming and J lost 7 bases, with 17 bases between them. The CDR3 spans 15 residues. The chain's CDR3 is CASSVVSAGYEEQYF. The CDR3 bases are TGTGCCAGCAGCGTAGTCTCGGCAGGGTATGAGGAGCAGTACTTC.

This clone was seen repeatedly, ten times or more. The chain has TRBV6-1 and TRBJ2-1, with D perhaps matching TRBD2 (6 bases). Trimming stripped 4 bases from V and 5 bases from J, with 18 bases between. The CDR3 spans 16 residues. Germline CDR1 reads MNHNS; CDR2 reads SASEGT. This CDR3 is CASSVRLVPPHNEQFF. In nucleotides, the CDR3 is TGTGCCAGCAGTGTCAGACTAGTTCCCCCCCACAATGAGCAGTTCTTC.

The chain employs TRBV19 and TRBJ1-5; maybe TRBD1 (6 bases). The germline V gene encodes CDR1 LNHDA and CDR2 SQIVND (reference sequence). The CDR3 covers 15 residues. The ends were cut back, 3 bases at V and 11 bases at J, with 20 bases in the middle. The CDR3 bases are TGTGCCAGTAGTATTCGCGCACAACAGGGAGCAACCCAGCATTTT. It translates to CASSIRAQQGATQHF.

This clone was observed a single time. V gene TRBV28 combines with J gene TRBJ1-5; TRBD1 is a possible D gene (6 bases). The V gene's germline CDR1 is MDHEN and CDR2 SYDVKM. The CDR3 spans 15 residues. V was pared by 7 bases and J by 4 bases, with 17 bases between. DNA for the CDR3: TGTGCCAGCACCCCGGGGGGCGGGATTAATCAGCCCCAGCATTTT. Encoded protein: CASTPGGGINQPQHF.

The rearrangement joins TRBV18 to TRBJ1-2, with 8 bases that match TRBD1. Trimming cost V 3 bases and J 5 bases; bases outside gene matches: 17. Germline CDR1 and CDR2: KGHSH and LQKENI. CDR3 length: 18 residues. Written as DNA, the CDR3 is TGTGCCAGCTCACCTACCCGGCAGGGGGCTGACGGTCGGTATGGCTACACCTTC. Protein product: CASSPTRQGADGRYGYTF.

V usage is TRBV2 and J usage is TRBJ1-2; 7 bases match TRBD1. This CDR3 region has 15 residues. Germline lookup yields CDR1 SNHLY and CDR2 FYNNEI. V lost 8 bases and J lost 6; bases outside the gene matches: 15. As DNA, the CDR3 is TGTGCCAGCCTTAGGACAGGTAAAGCGGTGGATGGCTACACCTTC. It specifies CASLRTGKAVDGYTF.

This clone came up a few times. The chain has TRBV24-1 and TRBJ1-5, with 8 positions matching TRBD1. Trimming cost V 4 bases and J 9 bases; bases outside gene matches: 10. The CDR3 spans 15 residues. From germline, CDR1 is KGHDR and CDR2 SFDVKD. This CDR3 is CATSDSRQGLGPQHF. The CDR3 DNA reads TGTGCCACCAGTGACTCCCGACAGGGGTTGGGGCCCCAGCATTTT.

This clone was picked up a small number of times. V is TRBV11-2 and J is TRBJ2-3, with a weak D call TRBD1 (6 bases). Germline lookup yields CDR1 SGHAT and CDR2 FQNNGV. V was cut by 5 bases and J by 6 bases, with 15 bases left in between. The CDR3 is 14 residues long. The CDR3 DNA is TGTGCCAGCAGCCCGGGTGGGGGCCCCGATACGCAGTATTTT. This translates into CASSPGGGPDTQYF.